The entry below gives a single TCR beta chain sequence along with its context. These data come from a study of blood T cell repertoires in COVID-19. As for the study in general: Spain, Italy and the United States supplied samples that represented acute and convalescent COVID-19. Sample material is recorded as cDNA or gDNA derived from T cells, B-cell-depleted T cells, or PBMCs.

The Seattle site enrolled patients during active infection and followed them longitudinally. Trimming took 6 bases from V and 4 from J; bases not matched to a gene: 7. Germline CDR1 is SNHLY and CDR2 is FYNNEI. The CDR3 extends over 15 amino acids. As processed by the authors: Reference gene primers were amplified, and this amplification served to estimate nucleated cell counts. Clones were read by immunoSEQ multiplex PCR, and TCRdb kept only the in-frame ones, dropping some. V and J calls and clone size are given by that table; D and trimming were obtained from the DNA. The sample gives fewer than 350,000 clones, 75% to 90% of which show up once; about 12% is in the top ten.

Sequencing was done on a sample of peripheral blood. The TCR comes from a woman between 65 and 79 years old with COVID-19, enrolled during active disease. The V gene is TRBV2, the J gene TRBJ1-3; 9 bases align to TRBD1. The CDR3 sequence is CASRDRGNSGNTIYF. CDR3 nucleotides: TGTGCCAGCAGGGACAGGGGAAATTCAGGAAACACCATATATTTT.